The clone carrying this T cell receptor (beta chain) was seen only a few times. The antigen is not known. Every sample had a minimum of 6 million PBMCs isolated. Germline V lookup: CDR1 SGDLS, CDR2 YYNGEE. CDR3 length: 13 residues. The V end was cut by 4 bases, the J end by 4 bases, with 11 bases between. The data were obtained in a study of blood T cells in healthy people across ages. The second PCR ran roughly 6 to 11 cycles with a sample-barcoded 5' primer and J-beta primers. MiXCR was run by TCRdb on the 5' RACE reads, yielding one entry per CDR3 protein. The sample records about 1.5 million distinct CDR3 sequences, 35% to 45% being singletons. Study results and limitations: One million T cells yielded diversity estimates that were considered underestimates. No conclusive comparison of naive versus antigen-experienced cells was possible with unsorted PBMCs.

The V gene is TRBV9, the J gene TRBJ1-2; D is ambiguous. The sequence was collected from a woman younger than 35 in good health. Material: blood. CDR3 sequence: CASSPLKGYGYTF. CDR3 coding DNA: TGTGCCAGCAGCCCGCTTAAGGGCTATGGCTACACCTTC.